Listed here are 30 T cell receptor beta chains from one sample, sequenced in a study of cytomegalovirus exposure and HLA in healthy donors. This PCR relied on a set of 60 Vbeta primers and 13 Jbeta primers. TCRdb's table, derived via immunoSEQ multiplex PCR, lists solely in-frame clones and lacks some. The table shows fewer than 200,000 clones, with just over 70% occurring only once. Sequenced material: PBMCs. The receptors were gathered from a human donor in good health.

For this clone: The sample holds other DNA sequences that translate to the same CDR3. V is TRBV7-9 and J is TRBJ1-2, with 7 bases lining up with TRBD1. Germline CDR1 SEHNR, CDR2 FQNEAQ (reference sequence). The V segment lost 3 bases and the J segment 3 bases; nucleotides outside the gene matches: 13. This CDR3 has 17 amino acids. Here the CDR3 reads CASSFDRAPRSDYGYTF. CDR3 nucleotide sequence: TGTGCCAGCAGCTTCGACAGGGCCCCACGGTCGGACTATGGCTACACCTTC.

In this sample, this clone turned up a few times. The chain's CDR3 is CATSGARNTEAFF. The CDR3, as DNA: TGTGCCACCAGCGGAGCGAGGAACACTGAAGCTTTCTTT. The V and J genes are TRBV15 and TRBJ1-1; D is ambiguous. V lost 5 bases and J lost 1, with 8 bases in between. Germline assignment: CDR1 LNHNV and CDR2 YYDKDF (reference sequence). The CDR3 sequence is 13 residues long.

J is TRBJ1-1 and V is TRBV12-5; 10 bases align to TRBD1. Germline lookup yields CDR1 LGHNT and CDR2 FRNRAP. There are 16 residues in the CDR3. J lost 3 bases, V lost 5 bases, and 9 bases had no gene match. Here the CDR3 reads CASGPRGTGEDTEAFF. The CDR3 DNA reads TGTGCTAGTGGTCCCAGAGGGACAGGGGAGGACACTGAAGCTTTCTTT.

The chain recombines TRBV10-3 with TRBJ2-3; 14 bases fit TRBD2. This CDR3 is 18 amino acids long. J gave up 0 bases and V 6 bases, and 8 bases lay outside the gene matches. The V gene's germline CDR1 is ENHRY and CDR2 SYGVKD. The CDR3 DNA follows: TGTGCCATCAGCCCCGGACTAGCGGGGGGCACTAGCACAGATACGCAGTATTTT. It specifies CAISPGLAGGTSTDTQYF.

The chain combines TRBV15 with TRBJ2-7; 10 positions agree with TRBD2. CDR1 and CDR2 from the germline V gene are LNHNV and YYDKDF (reference sequence). V lost 0 bases and J lost 3; bases outside the gene matches: 11. This CDR3 is 18 amino acids long. The CDR3 sequence: CATSRDRQRGGWGYEQYF. The CDR3 DNA is TGTGCCACCAGCAGAGATCGGCAGCGGGGGGGCTGGGGCTACGAGCAGTACTTC.

This clone was seen once. This chain joins TRBV27 and TRBJ2-5; D is possibly TRBD2 (6 bases). The J call is doubtful: the DNA matches TRBJ2-7 better. The CDR3 consists of 13 residues. Germline CDR1 is MNHEY and CDR2 is SMNVEV (reference sequence). The chain's CDR3 is CASRAGEVAEQYF. CDR3 coding DNA: TGTGCCAGCAGAGCCGGGGAGGTCGCCGAGCAGTACTTC.

A single count supports this clone. The chain has TRBV29-1 and TRBJ2-7; 7 nucleotides align to TRBD1. Germline CDR1 reads SQVTM; CDR2 reads ANQGSEA. V gave up 8 bases and J gave up 0 bases; unmatched junction bases: 7. This CDR3 is built from 13 residues. This CDR3 is CSNRDSNSYEQYF. The CDR3 nucleotides are TGCAGCAACCGGGACAGCAACTCCTACGAGCAGTACTTC.

This clone was detected a few times. The J gene is TRBJ1-2, the V gene TRBV5-4; no firm D call. Trimming stripped 4 bases from V and 4 bases from J, with 17 bases between. Germline V gives CDR1 SGHNT, CDR2 YYREEE (reference sequence). This CDR3 is built from 15 residues. CDR3 sequence: CASSPTPGFTYGYTF. CDR3 sequence (DNA): TGTGCCAGCAGCCCCACCCCGGGGTTTACCTATGGCTACACCTTC. Full variable domain (remainder filled in from reference TRBV5-4 and TRBJ1-2): ETGVTQSPTHLIKTRGQQVTLRCSSQSGHNTVSWYQQALGQGPQFIFQYYREEENGRGNFPPRFSGLQFPNYSSELNVNALELDDSALYLCASSPTPGFTYGYTFGSGTRLTVV.

V is TRBV6-6 and J is TRBJ2-1; 7 bases fit TRBD2. The CDR3 is 12 amino acids. The germline CDR1 and CDR2 sequences are MNHNY and SVGAGI (reference sequence). V dropped 7 bases and J dropped 9; count of bases not matched to a gene: 6. DNA of the CDR3: TGTGCCAGCAACTTCAGGGAGGGTGAGCAGTTCTTC. Protein sequence: CASNFREGEQFF.

The chain employs TRBV5-8 and TRBJ2-2, with a tentative D call TRBD1 (6 bases). V was clipped by 7 bases and J by 4 bases, with 11 bases between them. This CDR3 is built from 13 residues. The germline CDR1 and CDR2 sequences are SGHTS and YDEGEE. The chain's CDR3 is CASRDISTGELFF. CDR3 nucleotides: TGTGCCAGCCGGGACATCTCCACCGGGGAGCTGTTTTTT.

The genes are TRBV5-1 and TRBJ1-1, with TRBD1 as a possible D gene (5 bases). This CDR3 is 11 amino acids long. The V gene lost 4 bases and the J gene lost 7 bases, with 8 bases spanning the gap. CDR1 and CDR2 from the germline V gene are SGHRS and YFSETQ. The CDR3 is CASSRGGEAFF. CDR3 sequence (DNA): TGCGCCAGCAGCCGGGGGGGTGAAGCTTTCTTT.

The chain employs TRBV11-2 and TRBJ1-6; D is perhaps TRBD1 (5 bases). From germline, CDR1 is SGHAT and CDR2 FQNNGV. The CDR3 totals 16 residues. V lost 2 bases and J lost 0, with 8 bases in between. The CDR3 is CASSLRGSSYNSPLHF. The CDR3 bases are TGTGCCAGCAGCTTACGGGGGAGCTCCTATAATTCACCCCTCCACTTT.

The V call is TRBV7-3, the J call TRBJ2-1; the D gene is possibly TRBD1 (6 bases). Germline V gene data show CDR1 as SGHTA and CDR2 as FQGTGA. The CDR3 consists of 15 residues. Deletions cut 1 base from V and 7 bases from J, with 14 bases between. CDR3 region: CASSLIQGAYNEQFF. The CDR3, as DNA: TGTGCCAGCAGCTTAATACAGGGAGCATATAATGAGCAGTTCTTC.

The count of this clone is one. The CDR3 protein is CASSFEEGIDNYGYTF. CDR3 DNA sequence: TGTGCCAGCAGCTTTGAGGAGGGTATCGATAACTATGGCTACACCTTC. The rearrangement joins TRBV5-6 to TRBJ1-2; D is undetermined. Germline loops: CDR1 SGHDT, CDR2 YYEEEE. V dropped 2 bases and J dropped 1 base, with 15 bases sitting between them. This CDR3 contains 16 residues.

The chain is built from TRBV28 and TRBJ1-4, with D unresolved. From germline, CDR1 is MDHEN and CDR2 SYDVKM. Trimming removed 7 bases at V and 6 bases at J, with 24 bases between. This CDR3 has 17 residues. This CDR3 reads CASNSWVLEGRDEKLFF. The DNA of the CDR3 is TGTGCCAGCAACTCCTGGGTGCTGGAGGGTCGGGATGAAAAACTGTTTTTT.

This chain connects TRBV28 to TRBJ2-5, with D possibly TRBD2 on 7 matching bases. The CDR3 consists of 14 residues. Per the germline V gene, CDR1 is MDHEN and CDR2 is SYDVKM. The V gene lost 8 bases and the J gene lost 1 base, with 14 bases spanning the gap. The CDR3 nucleotides read TGTGCCAGCTGCAAAGGGGGGGCCCAAGAGACCCAGTACTTC. Its translation: CASCKGGAQETQYF.

The chain combines TRBV6-4 with TRBJ2-7; 9 nucleotides match TRBD1. Trimming cost V 3 bases and J 8 bases; bases outside gene matches: 11. The CDR3 has 15 amino acids. In germline, CDR1 is MRHNA, CDR2 SNTAGT. CDR3 sequence: CASSDALDRGFQQYF. As DNA, the CDR3 is TGTGCCAGCAGTGATGCCCTGGACAGGGGTTTTCAGCAGTACTTC.

The rearrangement uses TRBV5-1 and TRBJ1-2; 8 bases are shared with TRBD1. Unmatched junction bases numbered 8, after V lost 0 bases and J lost 4 bases. CDR3 length: 16 residues. Germline V lookup: CDR1 SGHRS, CDR2 YFSETQ. The CDR3 region is CASSLGRDRSFYGYTF. The CDR3 DNA reads TGCGCCAGCAGCTTGGGACGGGACAGGTCTTTCTATGGCTACACCTTC.

The V call is TRBV5-5, the J call TRBJ1-2; TRBD1 aligns across 8 bases. The CDR3 totals 15 residues. Germline lookup yields CDR1 SGHKS and CDR2 YYEKEE (reference sequence). Germline trimming cut 4 bases from V and 1 base from J; bases unmatched to any gene: 6. The CDR3 coding sequence is TGTGCCAGCAGCCTCGACAGGGGATATAACTATGGCTACACCTTC. Its translation is CASSLDRGYNYGYTF.

With regard to this clone: In the same sample, other DNA sequences code for this CDR3. The chain recombines TRBV7-3 with TRBJ1-1; D gene unclear. V was pared by 3 bases and J by 2 bases, with 7 bases between. The CDR3 contains 13 residues. CDR1 is SGHTA, CDR2 FQGTGA, per germline. This CDR3 reads CASSLSVNTEAFF. CDR3 DNA: TGTGCCAGCAGCTTGTCAGTTAACACTGAAGCTTTCTTT. Together with reference TRBV7-3 and TRBJ1-1, the CDR3 gives the full variable domain: GAGVSQTPSNKVTEKGKYVELRCDPISGHTALYWYRQSLGQGPEFLIYFQGTGAADDSGLPNDRFFAVRPEGSVSTLKIQRTERGDSAVYLCASSLSVNTEAFFGQGTRLTVV.

The chain carries TRBV7-6 and TRBJ2-1; TRBD2 agrees at 8 bases. The trim removed 1 base at V and 4 bases at J, leaving 3 bases unmatched. The CDR3 loop spans 15 amino acids. The germline gives CDR1 SGHVS, CDR2 FNYEAQ. The CDR3 bases are TGTGCCAGCAGCTTAGGCGGGGGGTTGTACAATGAGCAGTTCTTC. Translated: CASSLGGGLYNEQFF.

There are a few counts of this clone. V and J are TRBV9 and TRBJ1-2, with D uncertain. With 4 bases removed from V and 8 bases from J, the gap between germline ends came to 15 bases. CDR3 length: 13 residues. Germline-derived CDR1 and CDR2 are SGDLS and YYNGEE. The CDR3 reads CASSTPPGWGYTF. The CDR3 DNA reads as TGTGCCAGCAGCACCCCTCCCGGGTGGGGCTACACCTTC.

This clone occurred a few times. This rearrangement joins TRBV7-9 to TRBJ1-1; D unresolved. CDR3 length equals 14 residues. The germline CDR1 and CDR2 sequences are SEHNR and FQNEAQ (reference sequence). The V and J ends lost 5 bases and 0 bases respectively, with 10 bases between them. The CDR3 coding sequence is TGTGCCAGCAGCCCGGGTTTCTTGAACACTGAAGCTTTCTTT. It yields the protein CASSPGFLNTEAFF.

As regards this clone: A junction end diverges from the germline sequence, so it may reflect a read error. This chain joins TRBV7-9 and TRBJ1-5, with D unclear. The CDR3 covers 15 residues. Germline loops: CDR1 SEHNR, CDR2 FQNEAQ (reference sequence). The CDR3 spells CACSPAAASNQPQHF. The CDR3 nucleotides are TGTGCCTGCAGCCCGGCGGCGGCCAGCAATCAGCCCCAGCATTTT.

This rearrangement joins TRBV27 to TRBJ2-7, with D possibly being TRBD1 (5 bases). CDR1 MNHEY and CDR2 SMNVEV come from the germline V gene (reference sequence). CDR3 length: 12 residues. The V end was cut by 3 bases, the J end by 4 bases, with 7 bases between. DNA of the CDR3: TGTGCCAGCAGTTTGCCAGGGTACGAGCAGTACTTC. This translates into CASSLPGYEQYF.

This clone has a handful of counts. The V call is TRBV11-2, the J call TRBJ1-5, with TRBD1 matching 8 bases. The CDR3 sequence is 15 residues long. Losses at the gene ends were 5 bases for V and 3 bases for J; bases not matched to a gene: 6. CDR1 SGHAT and CDR2 FQNNGV come from the germline V gene. CDR3 nucleotide sequence: TGTGCCAGCAGCCTCGACAGGGGATTCAATCAGCCCCAGCATTTT. Its translation is CASSLDRGFNQPQHF. Full variable domain (missing parts from reference TRBV11-2 and TRBJ1-5): EAGVAQSPRYKIIEKRQSVAFWCNPISGHATLYWYQQILGQGPKLLIQFQNNGVVDDSQLPKDRFSAERLKGVDSTLKIQPAKLEDSAVYLCASSLDRGFNQPQHFGDGTRLSIL.

The chain recombines TRBV19 with TRBJ2-7; weak D call: TRBD2 (5 bases). Germline V lookup: CDR1 LNHDA, CDR2 SQIVND (reference sequence). Trimming cost V 3 bases and J 1 base, with 10 bases left between them. The CDR3 extends over 14 amino acids. The CDR3 loop is CASSMPGISYEQYF. CDR3 DNA: TGTGCCAGTAGTATGCCCGGGATTTCCTACGAGCAGTACTTC.

V and J are TRBV13 and TRBJ1-2; TRBD1 matches 7 bases. This CDR3 region has 15 residues. Germline CDR1 PRHDT, CDR2 FYEKMQ (reference sequence). The junction had 12 bases not matched to a gene; V was cut back by 4 bases and J by 7 bases. The CDR3 region is CASSSSDRDGSGYTF. The CDR3 bases are TGTGCCAGCAGCTCGTCCGACAGGGACGGTTCTGGCTACACCTTC. Full variable domain (remainder filled in from reference TRBV13 and TRBJ1-2): AAGVIQSPRHLIKEKRETATLKCYPIPRHDTVYWYQQGPGQDPQFLISFYEKMQSDKGSIPDRFSAQQFSDYHSELNMSSLELGDSALYFCASSSSDRDGSGYTFGSGTRLTVV.

The chain couples TRBV19 to TRBJ2-7, with TRBD1 matching over 11 bases. This CDR3 has 15 residues. V lost 4 bases and J lost 3; bases outside the gene matches: 5. The germline V gene has CDR1 LNHDA and CDR2 SQIVND (reference sequence). CDR3 coding DNA: TGTGCCAGTAGTAGTCGGACAGGGGGCCTCTACGAGCAGTACTTC. It translates to CASSSRTGGLYEQYF. Supplemented by reference TRBV19 and TRBJ2-7, the full variable domain reads DGGITQSPKYLFRKEGQNVTLSCEQNLNHDAMYWYRQDPGQGLRLIYYSQIVNDFQKGDIAEGYSVSREKKESFPLTVTSAQKNPTAFYLCASSSRTGGLYEQYFGPGTRLTVT.

The gene calls are TRBV5-5 and TRBJ2-7, with D unclear. CDR3 length: 14 residues. With 4 bases removed from V and 0 bases from J, the gap between germline ends came to 11 bases. Germline CDR1 and CDR2: SGHKS and YYEKEE (reference sequence). The CDR3 spells CASSVQWASYEQYF. The CDR3 DNA is TGTGCCAGCAGCGTTCAGTGGGCCTCCTACGAGCAGTACTTC.